The entry below gives a single T cell receptor (beta chain) sequence along with its context. This record comes from a study of blood T cell repertoires in COVID-19. In the study overall: Sites across the United States, Italy and Spain contributed samples from acute and convalescent COVID-19. Sources were T cells, B-cell-depleted T cells, or PBMCs; the material itself was cDNA or gDNA.

In the study's own analysis: The authors estimated nucleated cell counts from reference gene primer amplification. The table came from immunoSEQ multiplex PCR; TCRdb's copy has only in-frame clones and leaves some out. V and J calls and clone size are given by that table; D and trimming were obtained from the DNA. The data show under 150,000 clones, roughly 80% seen once. The CDR3 contains 12 residues. The germline V gene encodes CDR1 MNHNY and CDR2 SVGAGI (reference sequence). The ends were cut back, 5 bases at V and 4 bases at J, with 9 bases in the middle. This chain connects TRBV6-6 to TRBJ2-7; weak D call: TRBD2 (6 bases). This TCR derives from a man younger than 40 with acute or convalescent COVID-19. Sequencing was done on a sample of peripheral blood. The CDR3 coding sequence is TGTGCCAGCAGTCGCGGGGATTACGAGCAGTACGTC. It codes for CASSRGDYEQYV.